These 7 T cell receptor beta chains were all obtained from the same sample, sequenced in a study of blood T cell repertoires in COVID-19. Only in-frame clones appear in the TCRdb table, and some are missing; sequencing was by immunoSEQ multiplex PCR. The sample holds almost 250,000 clones; approximately 85% are singletons and the top ten take approximately 5%. Sequences were obtained from peripheral blood. These receptor sequences come from a woman of 80 years or more with COVID-19, enrolled during active disease.

The rearrangement uses TRBV25-1 and TRBJ2-7; TRBD1 matches 8 bases. The V gene's germline CDR1 is MGHDK and CDR2 SYGVNS. After removal of 6 bases from V and 0 bases from J, the junction contained 7 bases not matched to a gene. This CDR3 contains 15 residues. CDR3 DNA: TGTGCCAGCAGCACCCGGGACAGGATCTCCTACGAGCAGTACGTC. It encodes CASSTRDRISYEQYV.

The chain joins TRBV21-1 to TRBJ2-4; the D call of TRBD2 is as the table states it, not checked on the DNA. TRBV21-1 is recorded as a pseudogene. The CDR3 has 19 residues. The CDR3 DNA reads as TGTGCCAGCAGCAAAGGAGCGGGGGGGCCTTATTTGGCCAAAAACATTCAGTACTTC. Its translation is CASSKGAGGPYLAKNIQYF.

V is TRBV10-1 and J is TRBJ2-2, with TRBD1 as a possible D gene (6 bases). Germline values: CDR1 WNHNN, CDR2 SYGVQD (reference sequence). The length of the CDR3 is 15 residues. The V end was cut by 5 bases, the J end by 4 bases, with 14 bases between. The CDR3 bases are TGCGCCAGCAGTAAAGGACAGACCCCCACCGGGGAGCTGTTTTTT. Protein sequence: CASSKGQTPTGELFF.

This clone came up once. V gene TRBV28 combines with J gene TRBJ1-3; 9 bases are shared with TRBD1. Germline CDR1 reads MDHEN; CDR2 reads SYDVKM. V gave up 5 bases and J gave up 2 bases; unmatched junction bases: 10. The length of the CDR3 is 17 residues. In nucleotides, the CDR3 is TGTGCCAGCAGTCCCGGGACAGGGAGGTGGCCTGGAAACACCATATATTTT. It yields the protein CASSPGTGRWPGNTIYF.

J is TRBJ2-7 and V is TRBV6-5; TRBD1 might be the D (6 bases). Trimming stripped 11 bases from V and 4 bases from J, with 21 bases between. This CDR3 contains 14 residues. CDR1 and CDR2 (germline): MNHEY, SVGAGI. The CDR3 bases are TGTGCCTGTCGGAACAGGGCAACATTGTACGAGCAGTACGTC. As protein: CACRNRATLYEQYV.

V usage is TRBV5-4 and J usage is TRBJ1-1; no clear D. Germline CDR1 SGHNT, CDR2 YYREEE (reference sequence). V was clipped by 4 bases and J by 0 bases, with 7 bases between them. The CDR3 spans 13 residues. The CDR3 sequence: CASSRELNTEAFF. The CDR3 DNA follows: TGTGCCAGCAGCCGAGAGTTGAACACTGAAGCTTTCTTT.

The chain combines TRBV19 with TRBJ1-3; D gene uncertain. This CDR3 comprises 19 residues. Germline CDR1 LNHDA, CDR2 SQIVND (reference sequence). Deletions cut 9 bases from V and 0 bases from J, with 27 bases between. In DNA, the CDR3 is TGTGCCAGACAATTGGCCCGGGATGTAACTCGAGGCTCTGGAAACACCATATATTTT. Its translation is CARQLARDVTRGSGNTIYF.